A single sample is the source of the 14 T cell receptor beta chains below, sequenced in a study of cytomegalovirus exposure and HLA in healthy donors. This PCR relied on a set of 60 Vbeta primers and 13 Jbeta primers. The method was immunoSEQ multiplex PCR; TCRdb's version includes in-frame clones alone and lacks a portion of them. In the table there are approximately 200,000 clones, 79% of which are singletons. The sequencing sample was made of PBMCs. These receptors all come from a girl aged 5-17 years in good health and CMV-seropositive.

The rearrangement joins TRBV4-2 to TRBJ2-7; 10 nucleotides match TRBD1. Germline values: CDR1 LGHNA, CDR2 YNFKEQ. The trim removed 2 bases at V and 2 bases at J, leaving 6 bases unmatched. This CDR3 spans 16 amino acids. The CDR3 DNA sequence: TGTGCCAGCAGCCAAAACACCGGGACAGGGGCCTACGAGCAGTACTTC. Residues: CASSQNTGTGAYEQYF.

The V and J genes are TRBV6-6 and TRBJ2-7, with 9 bases that match TRBD2. The CDR3 runs 13 residues. V gave up 11 bases and J gave up 4 bases; unmatched junction bases: 9. Germline CDR1 is MNHNY and CDR2 is SVGAGI (reference sequence). CDR3 in amino acids: CAGGPGLAYEQYF. CDR3 coding DNA: TGTGCCGGGGGGCCGGGACTAGCTTACGAGCAGTACTTC.

The gene calls are TRBV19 and TRBJ2-3, with TRBD1 identical over 12 bases. CDR1 and CDR2 from the germline V gene are LNHDA and SQIVND (reference sequence). The CDR3 runs 15 residues. The V segment lost 7 bases and the J segment 2 bases; nucleotides outside the gene matches: 4. CDR3 in amino acids: CASTPGQGATDTQYF. CDR3 nucleotides: TGTGCCAGTACCCCGGGACAGGGGGCCACAGATACGCAGTATTTT.

This rearrangement joins TRBV6-1 to TRBJ2-5, with 9 bases matching TRBD1. Gene TRBJ2-7 matches the end of the DNA better, so the J call may be wrong. Germline CDR1 and CDR2: MNHNS and SASEGT. The CDR3 consists of 14 residues. CDR3 in DNA: TGTGCCAGCGAGGGGGGACAGGGAAACTACGAGCAGTACTTC. Encoded protein: CASEGGQGNYEQYF.

This clone was observed a few times. The V call is TRBV11-2, the J call TRBJ2-7; 10 nucleotides agree with TRBD1. J lost 3 bases, V lost 5 bases, and 7 bases had no gene match. The CDR3 loop spans 15 amino acids. Looked up from germline, CDR1 is SGHAT and CDR2 is FQNNGV. CDR3 sequence: CASSLRQGAVYEQYF. For the CDR3, the DNA is TGTGCCAGCAGCCTGCGACAGGGGGCCGTCTACGAGCAGTACTTC.

This chain links TRBV2 with TRBJ2-7, with 10 bases lining up with TRBD1. CDR3 size: 15 residues. After removal of 6 bases from V and 3 bases from J, the junction contained 8 bases not matched to a gene. Per the germline V gene, CDR1 is SNHLY and CDR2 is FYNNEI. Written as DNA, the CDR3 is TGTGCCAGCAGAGAGGTGGGGACAGGGGTCTACGAGCAGTACTTC. Protein product: CASREVGTGVYEQYF.

The chain is built from TRBV30 and TRBJ1-2; D call uncertain. The CDR3 spans 12 residues. Germline V lookup: CDR1 GTSNPN, CDR2 SVGIG (reference sequence). Trimming left V 3 bases short and J 8 bases short, with 13 bases between. The CDR3 DNA reads as TGTGCCTGGAGGCGGGATTCTGAGGGCTACACCTTC. As protein: CAWRRDSEGYTF.

The V and J genes are TRBV7-2 and TRBJ2-5, with D tentatively TRBD2 (6 bases). Trimming took off 4 bases at V and 5 bases at J, with 14 bases between the two ends. This CDR3 is 14 amino acids long. CDR1 SGHTA and CDR2 FQGNSA come from the germline V gene. The CDR3 sequence is CASSSGLEGETQYF. In DNA, the CDR3 is TGTGCCAGCAGCTCCGGTTTGGAGGGGGAGACCCAGTACTTC.

The rearrangement uses TRBV4-1 and TRBJ2-3; 7 nucleotides line up with TRBD2. Trimming cost V 11 bases and J 2 bases; bases outside gene matches: 10. The germline CDR1 and CDR2 sequences are MGHRA and YSYEKL. The CDR3 contains 14 residues. CDR3: CAGGDGANTDTQYF. Written as DNA, the CDR3 is TGCGCCGGGGGGGACGGGGCGAACACAGATACGCAGTATTTT.

This chain joins TRBV5-1 and TRBJ2-3; 14 positions agree with TRBD2. J lost 6 bases, V lost 3 bases, and 6 bases had no gene match. CDR1 and CDR2 from the germline V gene are SGHRS and YFSETQ. The CDR3 covers 16 residues. CDR3 loop: CASSSRLAGGPDTQYF. The CDR3, as DNA: TGCGCCAGCAGCTCCCGACTAGCGGGGGGGCCTGATACGCAGTATTTT.

The gene calls are TRBV5-1 and TRBJ2-5; possibly TRBD1 for D (5 bases). CDR1 and CDR2 from the germline V gene are SGHRS and YFSETQ. V gave up 5 bases and J gave up 2 bases, with 19 bases separating them. The CDR3 extends over 16 amino acids. The CDR3 loop reads CASSQLTGQQQETQYF. CDR3 DNA: TGCGCCAGCAGTCAATTGACCGGACAACAACAAGAGACCCAGTACTTC.

This clone came up once. The chain has TRBV9 and TRBJ1-5; perhaps TRBD1 as D (6 bases). Trimming took 3 bases from V and 7 from J, leaving 14 bases between them. The CDR3 has 14 residues. Looked up from germline, CDR1 is SGDLS and CDR2 is YYNGEE. The CDR3 coding sequence is TGTGCCAGCAGCGAGGGGGGGGCTTGGCAGCCCCAGCATTTT. Amino acids: CASSEGGAWQPQHF.

The chain recombines TRBV10-2 with TRBJ1-5; the match to TRBD1 covers 8 bases. The CDR3 has 17 residues. CDR1 WSHSY and CDR2 SAAADI come from the germline V gene. The J segment lost 2 bases and the V segment lost 2 bases, leaving 8 bases of the junction unmatched. The DNA for the CDR3 is TGCGCCAGCAGTGAGCCTGACAGGGGCCTCGGCAATCAGCCCCAGCATTTT. Residues: CASSEPDRGLGNQPQHF.

This chain uses TRBV14 with TRBJ2-3, with D uncertain. Germline V gene data show CDR1 as SGHDN and CDR2 as FVKESK. V shed 1 base and J shed 10 bases, with 6 bases lying between them. CDR3 size: 11 residues. The CDR3, as DNA: TGTGCCAGCAGCCAAGGCGCTGCGCAGTATTTT. Translating gives CASSQGAAQYF.